The source of this T cell receptor (beta chain) is a study of identical twins. General study results and limits: The conclusions drew on cross-sectional statistical analysis instead of tracking the same donors. Weaker excess twin sharing was seen among beta out-of-frame sequences.

This clonotype came up many times. The antigen is unknown. Healthy Caucasians, and only they, were the donors. Addition of a universal primer site occurred through template switching, and cDNA carried unique molecular identifiers. From the 5' RACE reads, TCRdb called clonotypes with MiXCR, one entry per CDR3 protein. The repertoire holds approximately 700,000 distinct CDR3 sequences, with 5.5% to 6.5% as singletons. V lost 5 bases, J lost 4 bases, and 9 bases stayed unmatched. CDR3 size: 16 residues. This rearrangement joins TRBV12-3 or TRBV12-4 to TRBJ2-3; 10 nucleotides agree with TRBD1. This sequence was found in a man between 18 and 29 years old in good health. Sample: naive T cells sorted from blood. CDR3 in DNA: TGTGCCAGCAGTGCCCGAGACAGGGGGCGCGCAGATACGCAGTATTTT. It yields the protein CASSARDRGRADTQYF.